Below, 28 T cell receptor beta chains from the same sample are listed, as sequenced in a study of blood T cells in healthy people across ages. Through a sample-barcoded 5' primer and a J-beta primer mix, a second PCR was run for roughly 6 to 12 cycles. TCRdb redid the calling of the 5' RACE reads with MiXCR, one entry per CDR3 protein. Of 910,000 or so distinct CDR3 sequences detected, roughly 51% appear once; the ten largest clones hold 20% to 25%. The sequencing sample was made of blood. Every receptor here comes from a woman aged 55-70 years in good health.

This clonotype was recorded once. The CDR3: CSATKLAGGHNEQFF. Here the CDR3 DNA reads TGCAGTGCTACAAAACTAGCGGGAGGGCACAATGAGCAGTTCTTC. This chain connects TRBV20-1 to TRBJ2-1; 13 bases match TRBD2. Germline trimming cut 4 bases from V and 5 bases from J; bases unmatched to any gene: 5. The CDR3 contains 15 residues. CDR1 DFQATT and CDR2 SNEGSKA come from the germline V gene (reference sequence).

V is TRBV4-1 and J is TRBJ1-3; D gene unclear. Trimming left V 1 base short and J 4 bases short, with 11 bases between. Germline values: CDR1 MGHRA, CDR2 YSYEKL. The CDR3 contains 15 residues. The CDR3 reads CASSQGRTVGNTIYF. CDR3 sequence (DNA): TGCGCCAGCAGCCAAGGACGGACGGTCGGAAACACCATATATTTT.

The CDR3 loop reads CASSGDDGYEQYF. The CDR3, as DNA: TGTGCCAGCAGCGGGGACGACGGCTACGAGCAGTACTTC. The gene calls are TRBV13 and TRBJ2-7, with D possibly called TRBD1 or TRBD2 (5 bases each). Deletions cut 5 bases from V and 3 bases from J, with 11 bases between. CDR3 length: 13 amino acids. Germline CDR1 reads PRHDT; CDR2 reads FYEKMQ (reference sequence).

This clonotype was picked up a small number of times. The chain uses TRBV18 and TRBJ2-5, with TRBD2 as a possible D gene (5 bases). Trimming cost V 1 base and J 3 bases, with 9 bases left between them. The CDR3 covers 14 residues. Germline CDR1 is KGHSH and CDR2 is LQKENI. The chain's CDR3 is CASSPLRGEETQYF. The DNA for the CDR3 is TGTGCCAGCTCACCACTTCGGGGAGAAGAGACCCAGTACTTC.

The rearrangement joins TRBV28 to TRBJ2-6; D ambiguous. V shed 4 bases and J shed 0 bases, with 19 bases lying between them. The CDR3 consists of 19 residues. Germline V gives CDR1 MDHEN, CDR2 SYDVKM. CDR3 region: CASSSNPPGDISGANVLTF. The CDR3 coding sequence is TGTGCCAGCAGTTCCAACCCCCCAGGCGACATCTCTGGGGCCAACGTCCTGACTTTC.

This clonotype showed up just a few times. The chain couples TRBV28 to TRBJ2-5; TRBD1 is a possible D gene (6 bases). The CDR3 totals 15 residues. Trimming stripped 6 bases from V and 3 bases from J, with 17 bases between. Germline CDR1 is MDHEN and CDR2 is SYDVKM. The CDR3 here is CASRFRDIREETQYF. CDR3 DNA sequence: TGTGCCAGCAGATTCCGGGACATTAGGGAAGAGACCCAGTACTTC. The full variable domain, in which reference TRBV28 and TRBJ2-5 provide the parts outside the CDR3, is DVKVTQSSRYLVKRTGEKVFLECVQDMDHENMFWYRQDPGLGLRLIYFSYDVKMKEKGDIPEGYSVSREKKERFSLILESASTNQTSMYLCASRFRDIREETQYFGPGTRLLVL.

This clonotype appeared a few times. V and J are TRBV5-5 and TRBJ2-1; D possibly corresponds to TRBD2 (6 bases). Germline CDR1 is SGHKS and CDR2 is YYEKEE (reference sequence). This CDR3 contains 16 residues. Trimming removed 4 bases at V and 6 bases at J, with 20 bases between. CDR3 nucleotides: TGTGCCAGCAGCGCGGGACCTCGAGACGGGATCAATGAGCAGTTCTTC. Protein product: CASSAGPRDGINEQFF.

The chain uses TRBV6-2 or TRBV6-3 and TRBJ2-5, with 9 positions matching TRBD1. CDR1 is MNHEY, CDR2 SVGEGT, per germline. The length of the CDR3 is 15 residues. V was pared by 4 bases and J by 5 bases, with 8 bases of the junction left unmatched. CDR3 amino acids: CASSSNRGLMETQYF. The CDR3 DNA reads as TGTGCCAGCAGTTCCAACAGGGGGCTAATGGAGACCCAGTACTTC.

The chain combines TRBV20-1 with TRBJ2-1; weak D call: TRBD2 (5 bases). Germline V gene sequence: CDR1 DFQATT, CDR2 SNEGSKA (reference sequence). This CDR3 has 11 amino acids. Trimming took off 3 bases at V and 7 bases at J, with 7 bases between the two ends. The CDR3 DNA sequence: TGCAGTGCTAGGGGAGCAAATGAGCAGTTCTTC. It translates to CSARGANEQFF.

This chain uses TRBV20-1 with TRBJ2-1; TRBD2 matches at 12 bases. This CDR3 spans 15 amino acids. The V gene end was trimmed by 5 bases and the J gene end by 9 bases; junction bases not matched to a gene: 11. Germline CDR1 and CDR2: DFQATT and SNEGSKA (reference sequence). CDR3 sequence: CSAPKLAGGPGEQFF. The CDR3 DNA sequence: TGCAGTGCTCCCAAGCTAGCGGGAGGGCCGGGTGAGCAGTTCTTC.

The V gene is TRBV27, the J gene TRBJ2-5; D might be TRBD2 (6 bases). Near its end, the DNA agrees better with TRBJ2-7, so the J call may be wrong. The CDR3 has 13 residues. Germline V gene data show CDR1 as MNHEY and CDR2 as SMNVEV (reference sequence). CDR3 residues: CASRRLRGGEQYF. The CDR3 coding sequence is TGTGCCAGCAGACGCTTGCGGGGAGGCGAGCAGTACTTC.

This rearrangement joins TRBV12-3 or TRBV12-4 to TRBJ1-2; 8 nucleotides line up with TRBD1. Losses at the gene ends were 2 bases for V and 6 bases for J; bases not matched to a gene: 2. The length of the CDR3 is 13 residues. CDR3 sequence (DNA): TGTGCCAGCAGTTTAAGGACAGGGAATGGCTACACCTTC. This codes for CASSLRTGNGYTF.

The chain links TRBV12-3 or TRBV12-4 to TRBJ1-4; tentatively, D is TRBD1 (5 bases). CDR3 length equals 12 residues. Trimming removed 6 bases at V and 11 bases at J, with 13 bases between. The CDR3 coding sequence is TGTGCCAGCAGGTCCTCTGGGGGGAAACTGTTTTTT. Translated, it gives CASRSSGGKLFF.

The chain links TRBV11-2 to TRBJ2-7; 8 positions agree with TRBD1. This CDR3 has 14 residues. Germline CDR1 is SGHAT and CDR2 is FQNNGV. V shed 4 bases, J shed 7 bases, and the junction held 9 bases outside the gene matches. The CDR3 sequence: CASSWVTGDGEQYF. DNA of the CDR3: TGTGCCAGCAGCTGGGTGACAGGGGATGGTGAGCAGTACTTC.

This clonotype was picked up a small number of times. The chain uses TRBV3-1 and TRBJ2-5; 8 bases map to TRBD1. The J call is doubtful: the DNA matches TRBJ2-7 better. Per germline, CDR1 LGHDT and CDR2 YNNKEL (reference sequence). The length of the CDR3 is 15 residues. CDR3: CASSQQQGVKGEQYF. The CDR3, as DNA: TGTGCCAGCAGCCAGCAACAGGGGGTGAAAGGCGAGCAGTACTTC.

The genes are TRBV7-2 and TRBJ1-4, with a weak D call TRBD1 (6 bases). The germline gives CDR1 SGHTA, CDR2 FQGNSA. V lost 6 bases to trimming and J lost 5 bases, with 13 bases between them. This CDR3 spans 14 amino acids. The CDR3 region has the DNA TGTGCCAGCAGAAAGACAGGAGCCAATGAAAAACTGTTTTTT. Translation gives CASRKTGANEKLFF. Looking up the rest from reference TRBV7-2 and TRBJ1-4 gives the full variable domain: GAGVSQSPSNKVTEKGKDVELRCDPISGHTALYWYRQSLGQGLEFLIYFQGNSAPDKSGLPSDRFSAERTGGSVSTLTIQRTQQEDSAVYLCASRKTGANEKLFFGSGTQLSVL.

The V call is TRBV7-2, the J call TRBJ1-2; a possible D gene is TRBD1 (5 bases). The V end lost 5 bases, the J end lost 6 bases, and 19 bases lay between the germline ends. Looked up from germline, CDR1 is SGHTA and CDR2 is FQGNSA. The CDR3 consists of 15 residues. Here the CDR3 reads CASSLRQQRGDGYTF. CDR3 nucleotides: TGTGCCAGCAGCCTGCGACAGCAAAGAGGGGATGGCTACACCTTC.

This clonotype was observed a handful of times. This chain uses TRBV10-3 with TRBJ2-4; D could derive from TRBD1 or TRBD2 (5 bases each). TRBJ2-5 matches the DNA end more closely, so the J call is doubtful. The germline V gene has CDR1 ENHRY and CDR2 SYGVKD. The length of the CDR3 is 13 residues. The CDR3 is CAISGASQETQYF. CDR3 sequence (DNA): TGTGCCATCAGCGGGGCCAGCCAGGAGACCCAGTACTTC.

The gene calls are TRBV27 and TRBJ2-3; D may be TRBD2 (5 bases). Trimming pared 4 bases from V and 2 bases from J, leaving 7 bases between. The CDR3 covers 13 residues. CDR1 is MNHEY, CDR2 SMNVEV, per germline (reference sequence). CDR3: CASSSGYTDTQYF. The CDR3 DNA follows: TGTGCCAGCAGTTCGGGGTACACAGATACGCAGTATTTT.

The sample holds one count of this clonotype. The genes are TRBV30 and TRBJ2-1; a weak D match, TRBD2 (6 bases). The CDR3 runs to 15 residues. The V gene lost 0 bases and the J gene lost 1 base, with 10 bases spanning the gap. CDR1 and CDR2 (germline): GTSNPN, SVGIG (reference sequence). The CDR3, as DNA: TGTGCCTGGAGTGTAGATAGCGGTTCCTACAATGAGCAGTTCTTC. It translates to CAWSVDSGSYNEQFF.

The gene calls are TRBV27 and TRBJ2-7, with TRBD2 as a possible D gene (6 bases). Trimming cost V 6 bases and J 3 bases, with 18 bases left between them. This CDR3 is 15 amino acids long. In germline, CDR1 is MNHEY, CDR2 SMNVEV (reference sequence). CDR3 amino acids: CASSHIRSSGYEQYF. CDR3 nucleotide sequence: TGTGCCAGCAGCCACATTCGAAGTAGCGGCTACGAGCAGTACTTC.

The chain employs TRBV28 and TRBJ2-7; D is undetermined. Germline CDR1 reads MDHEN; CDR2 reads SYDVKM. This CDR3 has 15 amino acids. The V end was cut by 3 bases, the J end by 0 bases, with 12 bases between. As DNA, the CDR3 is TGTGCCAGCAGTTTGAGGCCCCTGATCTCCTACGAGCAGTACTTC. As protein: CASSLRPLISYEQYF.

The chain uses TRBV20-1 and TRBJ2-5; TRBD1 matches 8 bases. The J call may be incorrect, as the DNA end agrees better with TRBJ2-7. The CDR3 length is 13 residues. Germline CDR1 and CDR2: DFQATT and SNEGSKA (reference sequence). CDR3 nucleotides: TGCAGTGCACTTAGGACAGGGTTAGACGAGCAGTACTTC. This translates into CSALRTGLDEQYF.

The chain couples TRBV25-1 to TRBJ2-2; 7 bases match TRBD2. V shed 6 bases, J shed 0 bases, and the junction held 4 bases outside the gene matches. Germline CDR1 MGHDK, CDR2 SYGVNS. This CDR3 spans 15 amino acids. As DNA, the CDR3 is TGTGCCAGCAGGATAAGCGGGACGAACACCGGGGAGCTGTTTTTT. Protein product: CASRISGTNTGELFF. The complete variable domain, with remaining parts taken from reference TRBV25-1 and TRBJ2-2, reads EADIYQTPRYLVIGTGKKITLECSQTMGHDKMYWYQQDPGMELHLIHYSYGVNSTEKGDLSSESTVSRIRTEHFPLTLESARPSHTSQYLCASRISGTNTGELFFGEGSRLTVL.

The chain couples TRBV4-1 to TRBJ1-2; TRBD1 is a possible D gene (5 bases). CDR1 MGHRA and CDR2 YSYEKL come from the germline V gene. The CDR3 sequence is 19 residues long. Trimming left V 1 base short and J 7 bases short, with 28 bases between. In DNA form, the CDR3 reads TGCGCCAGCAGCCAAGTCTCAAAGGCGATTGGAGGGGCTGAAGGTGGCTACACCTTC. Translation gives CASSQVSKAIGGAEGGYTF.

J is TRBJ2-6 and V is TRBV28; no reliable D call. V shed 6 bases and J shed 0 bases, with 9 bases lying between them. This CDR3 contains 15 residues. CDR1 is MDHEN, CDR2 SYDVKM, per germline. CDR3 in amino acids: CASSPALSGANVLTF. CDR3 nucleotide sequence: TGTGCCAGCAGCCCGGCGCTCTCTGGGGCCAACGTCCTGACTTTC.

This clonotype was counted only a few times. The chain uses TRBV12-3 or TRBV12-4 and TRBJ2-5, with 10 bases lining up with TRBD1. The J segment lost 11 bases and the V segment lost 6 bases, leaving 15 bases of the junction unmatched. CDR3 length equals 15 residues. The CDR3 sequence is CASSPNTGTGVEQYF. The CDR3, as DNA: TGTGCCAGCAGCCCCAATACCGGGACAGGGGTTGAGCAGTACTTC.

The chain couples TRBV20-1 to TRBJ2-3, with D possibly being TRBD1 or TRBD2 (6 bases each). The length of the CDR3 is 16 residues. Germline CDR1 reads DFQATT; CDR2 reads SNEGSKA (reference sequence). The V end was cut by 1 base, the J end by 8 bases, with 22 bases between. CDR3 in amino acids: CSARAVGGTFHGTQYF. Written as DNA, the CDR3 is TGCAGTGCTAGAGCCGTCGGCGGGACATTTCATGGTACGCAGTATTTT.